These T cell receptor beta chains were read from a single sample in a study of T cell repertoires in aging, cancer and after chemotherapy. Via MiXCR, TCRdb re-called the multiplex PCR reads, giving one row per CDR3 protein. The sample includes around 2,400 distinct CDR3 sequences, 52% of them seen just once. The specimen sequenced was blood. The receptors were sampled from a human donor with a blood cancer. The donor label of this sample is uncertain. CDR3s include the opening cysteine and the closing phenylalanine or tryptophan. D genes are given only for firm matches. Where a row states a size, it is once, few, many or the class of an expanded clone; other rows omit it.

J,D,size,V,CDR3,DNA
TRBJ2-3,NA,NA,TRBV11-3,CASYPLSSSTDTQYF,TGTGCCAGCTACCCTCTGTCCTCTAGCACAGATACGCAGTATTTT
TRBJ2-1,TRBD2,NA,TRBV12-3/TRBV12-4,CASSLGSGGAKRNEQFF,TGTGCCAGCAGTTTAGGTAGCGGGGGGGCCAAGAGAAATGAGCAGTTCTTC
TRBJ2-7,NA,NA,TRBV6-6,CASTPGSHYEQYF,TGTGCCAGCACCCCCGGGTCGCACTACGAGCAGTACTTC
TRBJ1-5,NA,NA,TRBV6-2/TRBV6-3,CASSSGGNQPQHF,TGTGCCAGCAGTTCAGGGGGCAATCAGCCCCAGCATTTT
TRBJ2-1,NA,NA,TRBV6-5,CASSYRNSYEQFF,TGTGCCAGCAGTTACCGCAATTCATATGAGCAGTTCTTC
TRBJ2-2,TRBD1,large,TRBV15,CATSTDRVRPTGELFF,TGTGCCACCAGCACCGACAGGGTTCGGCCCACCGGGGAGCTGTTTTTT
TRBJ2-5,NA,NA,TRBV7-2,CASSHSGVQETQYF,TGTGCCAGCAGCCACTCGGGAGTCCAAGAGACCCAGTACTTC
TRBJ1-4,TRBD1,NA,TRBV11-1,CASSATGRGDEKLFF,TGTGCCAGCAGCGCGACAGGGAGAGGAGACGAAAAACTGTTTTTT
TRBJ2-7,NA,large,TRBV6-5,CASSFDRTYEQYF,TGTGCCAGCAGTTTTGACAGGACCTACGAGCAGTACTTC
TRBJ2-6,NA,NA,TRBV6-2/TRBV6-3,CASSLEAGANVLTF,TGTGCCAGCAGTTTAGAGGCTGGGGCCAACGTCCTGACTTTC
TRBJ2-7,NA,medium-sized,TRBV6-1,CASSEGSPPEQYF,TGTGCCAGCAGTGAAGGAAGTCCCCCCGAGCAGTACTTC
TRBJ1-5,NA,NA,TRBV10-2,CASSESDVNQPQHF,TGCGCCAGCAGTGAGTCGGACGTTAATCAGCCCCAGCATTTT
TRBJ2-3,NA,NA,TRBV12-3/TRBV12-4,CASSFGTQSTDTQYF,TGTGCCAGCAGTTTCGGGACACAAAGCACAGATACGCAGTATTTT
TRBJ2-7,NA,NA,TRBV11-2,CASSRSSYEQYF,TGTGCCAGCAGCAGGAGCTCCTACGAGCAGTACTTC
TRBJ1-2,NA,NA,TRBV29-1,CSGRTDANYGYTF,TGCAGCGGCCGGACAGATGCTAACTATGGCTACACCTTC
TRBJ1-5,NA,NA,TRBV29-1,CSVEENSNQPQHF,TGCAGCGTTGAGGAGAATAGCAATCAGCCCCAGCATTTT
TRBJ2-1,TRBD2,NA,TRBV19,CASELAGGNEQFF,TGTGCCAGTGAGCTAGCGGGGGGCAATGAGCAGTTCTTC
TRBJ2-1,NA,NA,TRBV29-1,CSVGAFSSLSSYNQQFF,TGCAGCGTTGGAGCTTTTAGTTCTCTTAGCTCCTACAATCAGCAGTTCTTC
TRBJ2-1,TRBD1,large,TRBV12-3/TRBV12-4,CASSPGQGNEQFF,TGTGCCAGCAGCCCTGGACAGGGCAATGAGCAGTTCTTC
TRBJ2-7,NA,NA,TRBV5-6,CASSLELRQSSYDQYF,TGCGCCAGCAGCTTGGAATTACGGCAGAGCTCCTACGACCAGTACTTC
TRBJ1-1,NA,NA,TRBV29-1,CSVDASPGAFF,TGCAGCGTTGATGCCAGCCCAGGGGCTTTCTTT
TRBJ2-7,TRBD1,NA,TRBV5-6,CASSLGQGGNEQYF,TGCGCCAGCAGCCTAGGACAGGGGGGGAACGAGCAGTACTTC
TRBJ2-1,TRBD1,NA,TRBV5-5,CASSLGQGILNEQFF,TGTGCCAGCAGCTTAGGACAGGGAATACTCAATGAGCAGTTCTTC
TRBJ2-6,TRBD1,large,TRBV7-6,CASSSGTGGYGANVLTF,TGTGCCAGCAGCTCCGGGACAGGGGGTTATGGGGCCAACGTCCTGACTTTC
TRBJ2-5,TRBD2,few,TRBV29-1,CSVEGLRGGKEETQYF,TGCAGCGTTGAAGGTTTGCGGGGGGGGAAAGAAGAGACCCAGTACTTC
TRBJ2-7,TRBD2,NA,TRBV15,CATSLSRAGEYEQYF,TGTGCCACCAGCCTCAGTCGAGCGGGGGAATACGAGCAGTACTTC
TRBJ1-6,NA,large,TRBV13,CASSQTGGTPPNSPLHF,TGTGCCAGCAGCCAGACTGGGGGGACACCCCCGAATTCACCCCTCCACTTT
TRBJ2-1,NA,few,TRBV27,CASSSARGDEQFF,TGTGCCAGCAGTTCTGCCAGGGGGGATGAGCAGTTCTTC